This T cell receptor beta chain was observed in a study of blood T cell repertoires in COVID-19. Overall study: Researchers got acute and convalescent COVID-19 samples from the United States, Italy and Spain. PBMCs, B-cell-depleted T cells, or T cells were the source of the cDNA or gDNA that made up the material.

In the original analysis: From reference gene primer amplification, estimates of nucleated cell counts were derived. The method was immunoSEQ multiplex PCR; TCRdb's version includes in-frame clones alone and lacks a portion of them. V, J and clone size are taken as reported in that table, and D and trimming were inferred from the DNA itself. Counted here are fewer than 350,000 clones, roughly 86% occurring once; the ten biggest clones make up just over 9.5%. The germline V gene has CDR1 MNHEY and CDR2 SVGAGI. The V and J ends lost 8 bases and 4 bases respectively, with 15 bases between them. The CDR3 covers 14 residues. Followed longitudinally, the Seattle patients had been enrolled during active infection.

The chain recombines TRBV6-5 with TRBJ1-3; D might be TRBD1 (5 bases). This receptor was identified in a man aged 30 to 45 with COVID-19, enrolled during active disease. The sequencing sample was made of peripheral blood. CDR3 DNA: TGTGCCAGCTCCCTGTGGGGGGACGGAAACACCATATATTTT. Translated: CASSLWGDGNTIYF.